The 4 T cell receptor beta chains below come from one sample, sequenced in a study of Ad26.COV2.S vaccination and SARS-CoV-2 variants. Treatment defined: about 20 received Ad26.COV2.S at low or high dose, single or two shots; roughly five received placebo; per-sample allocation not given. Sampling occurred on day 63 after the first vaccine or placebo injection. The repertoire was sequenced with immunoSEQ multiplex PCR; TCRdb's copy has only in-frame clones and lacks some. The profile shows about 450,000 clones, about 91% of them singletons. The sample consisted of peripheral blood, taken in a trial of Ad26.COV2.S vaccine versus placebo. The receptors originated from a person between 18 and 60 years old who received the Ad26.COV2.S COVID-19 vaccine or a placebo.

The chain uses TRBV27 and TRBJ2-1; maybe TRBD2 (5 bases). Trimming cost V 5 bases and J 4 bases, with 12 bases left between them. The CDR3 runs to 14 residues. Germline CDR1 is MNHEY and CDR2 is SMNVEV (reference sequence). This CDR3 is CASSILGGYNEQFF. The CDR3 DNA reads TGTGCCAGCAGTATCCTCGGAGGTTACAATGAGCAGTTCTTC.

The sample holds a few counts of this clone. The chain links TRBV11-2 to TRBJ1-5, with D possibly matching TRBD1 (6 bases). Trimming took 3 bases from V and 6 from J, leaving 9 bases between them. The CDR3 length is 13 residues. Germline CDR1 reads SGHAT; CDR2 reads FQNNGV. CDR3 residues: CASSFLGGQPQHF. The CDR3 bases are TGTGCCAGCAGCTTTCTAGGGGGTCAGCCCCAGCATTTT.

V and J are TRBV5-1 and TRBJ1-1; perhaps TRBD1 as D (6 bases). Trimming cost V 2 bases and J 3 bases, with 11 bases left between them. This CDR3 has 14 residues. Germline V gives CDR1 SGHRS, CDR2 YFSETQ. The CDR3 sequence is CASSFPGHHTEAFF. CDR3 nucleotides: TGCGCCAGCAGCTTCCCGGGACACCACACTGAAGCTTTCTTT. Full variable domain (missing parts from reference TRBV5-1 and TRBJ1-1): KAGVTQTPRYLIKTRGQQVTLSCSPISGHRSVSWYQQTPGQGLQFLFEYFSETQRNKGNFPGRFSGRQFSNSRSEMNVSTLELGDSALYLCASSFPGHHTEAFFGQGTRLTVV.

The rearrangement uses TRBV2 and TRBJ2-5; tentative D call: TRBD1 (5 bases). The CDR3 is 15 amino acids. V lost 3 bases to trimming and J lost 4 bases, with 15 bases between them. Germline V gene data show CDR1 as SNHLY and CDR2 as FYNNEI. CDR3 sequence (DNA): TGTGCCAGCAGTGACATGGGTCTGGGGCGAGAGACCCAGTACTTC. It codes for CASSDMGLGRETQYF. The full variable domain, completed using reference TRBV2 and TRBJ2-5, is EPEVTQTPSHQVTQMGQEVILRCVPISNHLYFYWYRQILGQKVEFLVSFYNNEISEKSEIFDDQFSVERPDGSNFTLKIRSTKLEDSAMYFCASSDMGLGRETQYFGPGTRLLVL.